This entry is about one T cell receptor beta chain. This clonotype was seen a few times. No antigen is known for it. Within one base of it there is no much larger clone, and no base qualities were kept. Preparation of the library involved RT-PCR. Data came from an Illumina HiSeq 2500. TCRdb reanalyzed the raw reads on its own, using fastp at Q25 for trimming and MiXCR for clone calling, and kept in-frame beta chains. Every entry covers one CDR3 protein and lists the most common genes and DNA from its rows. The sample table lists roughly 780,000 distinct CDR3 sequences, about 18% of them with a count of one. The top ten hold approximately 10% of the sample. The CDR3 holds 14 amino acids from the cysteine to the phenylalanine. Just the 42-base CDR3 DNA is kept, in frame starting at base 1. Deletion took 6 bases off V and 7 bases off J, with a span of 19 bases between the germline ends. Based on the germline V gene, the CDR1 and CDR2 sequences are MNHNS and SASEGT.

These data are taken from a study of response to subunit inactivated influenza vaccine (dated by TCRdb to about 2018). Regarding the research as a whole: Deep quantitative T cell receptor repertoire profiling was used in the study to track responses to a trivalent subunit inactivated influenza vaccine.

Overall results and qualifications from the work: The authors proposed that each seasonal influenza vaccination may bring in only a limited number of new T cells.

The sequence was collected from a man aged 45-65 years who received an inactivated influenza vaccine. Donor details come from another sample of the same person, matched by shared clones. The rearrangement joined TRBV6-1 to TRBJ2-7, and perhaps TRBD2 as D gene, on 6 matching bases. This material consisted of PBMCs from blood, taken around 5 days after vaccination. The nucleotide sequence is TGTGCCAGCAGGACCGGGAGCCTTCTGGGGGAGCAGTACTTC. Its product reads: CASRTGSLLGEQYF.